This passage covers 16 T cell receptor beta chains from one sample sequenced in a study of OX40 agonist ivuxolimab in advanced cancers. The table came from immunoSEQ multiplex PCR; TCRdb's copy has only in-frame clones and leaves some out. This sample yields about 31,000 clones, of which about 86% are seen a single time; 30% to 40% belongs to the top ten. The source material was CD4+ or CD8+ T cells sorted from blood, sampled in a trial of the OX40 agonist ivuxolimab. These receptors were collected from an adult with an advanced solid tumor such as melanoma, head and neck, liver or kidney cancer.

V and J are TRBV7-9 and TRBJ2-5; TRBD1 is a possible D gene (5 bases). V was cut by 3 bases and J by 3 bases, with 11 bases left in between. This CDR3 is 14 amino acids long. In germline, CDR1 is SEHNR, CDR2 FQNEAQ (reference sequence). CDR3 nucleotides: TGTGCCAGCAGCTTTTCAGGGTTAAAAGAGACCCAGTACTTC. Residues: CASSFSGLKETQYF. The whole variable domain, remainder taken from reference TRBV7-9 and TRBJ2-5, is DTGVSQNPRHKITKRGQNVTFRCDPISEHNRLYWYRQTLGQGPEFLTYFQNEAQLEKSRLLSDRFSAERPKGSFSTLEIQRTEQGDSAMYLCASSFSGLKETQYFGPGTRLLVL.

The genes are TRBV5-1 and TRBJ2-1; D ambiguous. Trimming cost V 2 bases and J 5 bases, with 5 bases left between them. Germline CDR1 reads SGHRS; CDR2 reads YFSETQ. CDR3 length: 12 amino acids. In nucleotides, the CDR3 is TGCGCCAGCAGCTTCCGAGACAATGAGCAGTTCTTC. Translated, it gives CASSFRDNEQFF.

The chain carries TRBV19 and TRBJ2-1; D not certain. In germline, CDR1 is LNHDA, CDR2 SQIVND (reference sequence). The CDR3 is made up of 11 amino acids. Trimming removed 1 base at V and 8 bases at J, with 3 bases between. CDR3 sequence: CASSIGHEQFF. The DNA for the CDR3 is TGTGCCAGTAGTATAGGGCATGAGCAGTTCTTC.

The chain couples TRBV2 to TRBJ2-4; 9 bases are shared with TRBD2. Germline V gene lookup returns CDR1 SNHLY and CDR2 FYNNEI. J was trimmed by 9 bases and V by 4 bases; bases with no gene match: 4. CDR3 length equals 13 residues. The CDR3 region has the DNA TGTGCCAGCAGTGGGGGACTAGCAAGCATTCAGTACTTC. This codes for CASSGGLASIQYF. The variable domain in full, with the rest retrieved from reference TRBV2 and TRBJ2-4, is EPEVTQTPSHQVTQMGQEVILRCVPISNHLYFYWYRQILGQKVEFLVSFYNNEISEKSEIFDDQFSVERPDGSNFTLKIRSTKLEDSAMYFCASSGGLASIQYFGAGTRLSVL.

This sequence joins TRBV27 and TRBJ2-4; tentative D call: TRBD1 (5 bases). The germline V gene has CDR1 MNHEY and CDR2 SMNVEV (reference sequence). The V end was cut by 5 bases, the J end by 7 bases, with 9 bases between. This CDR3 has 12 amino acids. The CDR3 coding sequence is TGTGCCAGCAGTGTCTCAGGGAACATTCAGTACTTC. The encoded protein is CASSVSGNIQYF.

Here the CDR3 reads CASSLPNHRQSPSYGYTF. Here the CDR3 DNA reads TGTGCCAGCAGTCTCCCCAACCATCGACAGTCTCCCTCGTATGGCTACACCTTC. The chain employs TRBV28 and TRBJ1-2; possibly TRBD1 for D (5 bases). This CDR3 region has 18 residues. Germline CDR1 reads MDHEN; CDR2 reads SYDVKM. Trimming shortened V by 5 bases and J by 5 bases, and 27 bases separated the two germline ends.

The chain is built from TRBV10-2 and TRBJ2-7; 9 bases match TRBD1. This CDR3 is 15 amino acids long. After removal of 2 bases from V and 2 bases from J, the junction contained 4 bases not matched to a gene. Germline V gene lookup returns CDR1 WSHSY and CDR2 SAAADI. Here the CDR3 reads CASSEGDRATYEQYF. For the CDR3, the DNA is TGCGCCAGCAGTGAGGGGGACAGGGCCACCTACGAGCAGTACTTC.

This chain links TRBV5-1 with TRBJ2-7; D remains ambiguous. V was pared by 0 bases and J by 2 bases, with 9 bases between. CDR3 length: 14 amino acids. Germline assignment: CDR1 SGHRS and CDR2 YFSETQ. The CDR3: CASSLGAGPYEQYF. The CDR3 region has the DNA TGCGCCAGCAGCTTGGGCGCAGGCCCCTACGAGCAGTACTTC.

This chain uses TRBV9 with TRBJ1-1; unclear D gene. V gave up 1 base and J gave up 1 base, with 8 bases separating them. This CDR3 region has 14 residues. Looked up from germline, CDR1 is SGDLS and CDR2 is YYNGEE. The CDR3 DNA reads as TGTGCCAGCAGCGTAAAGGCAGGGAACACTGAAGCTTTCTTT. Its protein is CASSVKAGNTEAFF.

V is TRBV7-9 and J is TRBJ1-1; D is possibly TRBD1 (6 bases). V dropped 3 bases and J dropped 1 base, with 18 bases sitting between them. Germline assignment: CDR1 SEHNR and CDR2 FQNEAQ (reference sequence). The CDR3 loop spans 17 amino acids. The CDR3 is CASSFITGQSWNTEAFF. The DNA for the CDR3 is TGTGCCAGCAGCTTTATTACAGGGCAAAGCTGGAACACTGAAGCTTTCTTT.

The V call is TRBV4-3, the J call TRBJ1-4; no definite D call. This CDR3 is built from 15 residues. V lost 4 bases, J lost 7 bases, and 16 bases lay in between. Germline V gene sequence: CDR1 LGHNA, CDR2 YSLEER. This CDR3 reads CASSPSGDRGEKLFF. The CDR3 DNA reads TGCGCCAGCAGCCCGTCCGGTGATCGGGGTGAAAAACTGTTTTTT.

The chain is built from TRBV7-2 and TRBJ2-5; 8 bases line up with TRBD1. This CDR3 spans 15 amino acids. V dropped 3 bases and J dropped 5; count of bases not matched to a gene: 8. CDR1 is SGHTA and CDR2 is FQGNSA in the germline V gene. The CDR3 bases are TGTGCCAGCAGCTTTGGGACAGGACTGAGGGAGACCCAGTACTTC. Translating gives CASSFGTGLRETQYF.

The chain carries TRBV6-5 and TRBJ2-7; D unclear. V was clipped by 5 bases and J by 3 bases, with 8 bases between them. This CDR3 comprises 12 residues. From germline, CDR1 is MNHEY and CDR2 SVGAGI. The CDR3 here is CASSESSYEQYF. In nucleotides, the CDR3 is TGTGCCAGCAGTGAGAGTAGCTACGAGCAGTACTTC.

The chain couples TRBV12-5 to TRBJ2-3; 7 bases are a match to TRBD1. This CDR3 contains 16 residues. The trim removed 7 bases at V and 2 bases at J, leaving 12 bases unmatched. The germline gives CDR1 LGHNT, CDR2 FRNRAP. For the CDR3, the DNA is TGTGCTAGTGCTCGGGGACAGTCCTATTCCACAGATACGCAGTATTTT. Translating it yields CASARGQSYSTDTQYF. Full variable domain (remainder filled in from reference TRBV12-5 and TRBJ2-3): DARVTQTPRHKVTEMGQEVTMRCQPILGHNTVFWYRQTMMQGLELLAYFRNRAPLDDSGMPKDRFSAEMPDATLATLKIQPSEPRDSAVYFCASARGQSYSTDTQYFGPGTRLTVL.

The chain combines TRBV19 with TRBJ1-5; the D is unclear. The CDR3 totals 16 residues. Germline CDR1 is LNHDA and CDR2 is SQIVND (reference sequence). Trimming cost V 7 bases and J 5 bases, with 21 bases left between them. The CDR3 spells CASTYRVQKHDQPQHF. DNA for the CDR3: TGTGCCAGTACCTACCGGGTGCAAAAACACGATCAGCCCCAGCATTTT.

The rearrangement links TRBV6-5 to TRBJ1-5, with unresolved D. The V gene lost 7 bases and the J gene lost 0 bases, with 7 bases spanning the gap. The CDR3 sequence is 13 residues long. Germline CDR1 is MNHEY and CDR2 is SVGAGI. The CDR3 DNA sequence: TGTGCCAGCACCGCCAATAGCAATCAGCCCCAGCATTTT. Protein: CASTANSNQPQHF.